This T cell receptor (beta chain) was recovered during a study of cytomegalovirus exposure and HLA in healthy donors (dated by TCRdb to the late 2010s). About the full investigation: An earlier analysis of several hundred of the donors reported 250 to 350 Gb of sequence data and some 110 million unique TCR beta sequences obtained from roughly 180 million T cells. Rather than using new phenotypic data, the later analysis identified candidate immune exposures from TCR beta sequences and from how often those sequences occurred across donors. A later analysis re-analyzed previously published TCR beta repertoires from about 730 donors and added high-resolution HLA genotyping to study TCR occurrence patterns. Donor age, sex, ethnicity and CMV serostatus were collected together with the repertoire data. Approximately 310 gigabases of sequencing data and tens of millions of unique TCR sequences made up an early release that covered nearly 650 HLA-typed donors. The T cell repertoires of roughly 660 subjects were profiled by immunosequencing and related to cytomegalovirus serostatus. HLA typing covered class I and class II loci at four-digit resolution. Of the approximately 370 genotyped donors, roughly 80% were placed in the genetic ancestry cluster associated with self-reported Caucasian donors. The study was designed to test whether signatures of past pathogen exposure could be identified by cataloging public T cell receptors. A later genetic analysis took genome-wide SNP genotypes for 398 of the 666 donors and used that subset as a discovery cohort. Typing coverage differed by locus: A, B, C, DRB1 and DQB1 were typed in about 620-630 donors, DQA1 in about 500, DPA1 in 606, and DPB1 in approximately 450. The study combined high-throughput TCR immunosequencing, statistical association of individual TCRs with disease status, and machine learning to predict cytomegalovirus infection status. On average, over 200,000 unique TCR beta nucleotide sequences were sequenced per donor among 398 genotyped donors of the cohort, with roughly 18% of those sequences being non-productive. An earlier analysis of 500 to 750 of the donors applied high-throughput TCR beta sequencing to assess whether each TCR beta V gene segment acted as functional or pseudogenic. Every discovery cohort repertoire had been produced on one sequencing platform. Besides the first cohort of more than 650 subjects, a separate validation cohort made up of 120 different subjects was used. About five DR-DQ haplotypes were handled as single units for association and clustering, since linkage in the cohort was strong.

On this clone itself: Its recognized antigen is unknown. No much larger clonotype is one base removed from it; base qualities were not supplied.

What the study reported, not specific to this receptor: Specific HLA alleles were associated with 16,951 TCR beta sequences at a false discovery rate of 0.05 in a later analysis. Because the 87-base-pair reads could not distinguish some IMGT-functional V segments, including TRBV6-2 and TRBV6-3, those segments were excluded. A cluster of highly shared sequence variants was judged likely to be a technical artifact of the sequencing pipeline. A further reported finding was that TCR beta sequences accurately predicted the HLA-A and HLA-B alleles for most subjects in the first cohort. According to a later analysis, TCR association rates differed among HLA loci, with DRB1 alleles showing the most associated TCRs and HLA-C alleles showing the fewest. In this cohort, only TCR beta chains were sequenced, and detectable features were limited by the absence of alpha or paired-chain data. Presence/absence analyses assumed roughly uniform sequencing depth across donors, an assumption that may not hold. Immune exposure information for the cohort was limited to CMV serostatus. Most TCR sequences were seen in very few donors, while some public TCRs were found in many individuals. Because counts were too low, 15 to 20 rarely observed V segments, including chromosome 9 orphons, were left out of the earlier analysis of 587 of the donors. In an earlier analysis of 587 of the donors, most TCR beta V segments were observed in productive rearrangements about 87% or about 30% of the time, broadly matching IMGT annotations. Compared with the approximately 670-donor mean, donors in an Asian-associated ancestry cluster had fewer N-insertions in productive TCRs, according to a later genetic analysis. Cytomegalovirus status was reported to be diagnosed by the classifier with high specificity and sensitivity in both the original and validation cohorts. Correlated functional status among segregating V segments might reflect linkage disequilibrium, but an unknown experimental factor could not be ruled out. Assigning TCR associations to individual alleles was difficult when HLA alleles, especially DR and DQ, strongly co-occurred. According to a later analysis, most CMV-associated TCR beta chains appeared to be HLA-restricted, and the HLA associations seemed to be driven largely by CMV exposure. Because HLA typing was missing for some donors at each locus, association tests included only the typed subset. The authors suggested that the approach could potentially be generalized to other disease states and immunological phenotypes. A later genetic analysis associated a missense DCLRE1C variant with V-gene and J-gene trimming of TCR beta chains, and an independent cohort replicated the association. Three of the identified cytomegalovirus-associated TCR beta chains were confirmed in vitro to be specific for cytomegalovirus antigens. In a later analysis, HLA-associated TCR beta chains were found to be more clonally expanded and to have lower generation probabilities than equally common non-associated chains. In a later analysis, several top co-occurrence clusters were reported to appear linked to parvovirus B19, influenza, CMV and Epstein-Barr virus. In the study, some 180 TCR beta chains were listed as associated with cytomegalovirus.

V gives up 1 base and J gives up 4 bases, and the segment between their germline ends measures 11 bases. Inclusive of the bounding cysteine and phenylalanine, the CDR3 is 15 residues long. The retained sequence is limited to the CDR3, 45 bases, with the frame set at the first base. The germline V gene yields SGHDN for CDR1 and FVKESK for CDR2. Libraries were prepared through the immunoSEQ multiplex PCR assay. For the multiplex PCR, a mixture combining 60 forward primers for TCR Vbeta segments and 13 reverse primers for TCR Jbeta segments was used. Amplification of the CDR3 region of rearranged TCR beta genes was performed with a multiplex PCR assay on genomic DNA. On the Illumina HiSeq System, the amplified TCR beta libraries were sequenced as 87-base-pair reads. From the authors' description of their analysis: In a later analysis, some 80 million unique TCR beta chains were counted across the 500 to 850 repertoires, and roughly 11 million of these chains were shared by at least two donors. Raw reads were error-corrected and collapsed into unique sequences with a nearest-neighbor algorithm that merged closely related sequences to remove PCR and sequencing errors. V, D and J gene segments were assigned by aligning CDR3 sequences to IMGT reference sequences. For a sequence to be retained, at least a six-nucleotide match to both a V gene segment and a J gene segment was required. Rearrangements were called productive when the CDR3 lacked stop codons and stayed in frame with V and J; all others were non-productive. CDR3 was defined by IMGT convention, running from the second conserved V-encoded cysteine to the conserved J-encoded phenylalanine. The earlier analysis of some 600 of the donors excluded sequences that lacked an unambiguous match to a single V gene segment. An earlier analysis of 500 to 700 of the donors classified V segments as functional when productive rearrangements were above 56.7% and as segregating when the standard deviation between donors was above 5%. A statistical classification framework was built to diagnose cytomegalovirus status from the catalog of TCR beta chain sequences. A later analysis assigned V and J genes by comparing TCR nucleotide sequences with IMGT/GENE-DB human TR gene sequences. The TCRdist pipeline was used in a later analysis to assign CDR3 sequences and most-parsimonious VDJ recombination scenarios. In a later analysis, every TCR beta chain was defined by the combination of its CDR3 amino acid sequence and its V-gene family, and reads without a unique V-gene family were dropped. A later analysis removed 550 to 650 highly shared, low-generation-probability nucleotide sequences to deal with suspected cross-contamination and a sequencing artifact. A later analysis calculated a clonal expansion index for each public chain from normalized within-repertoire ranks of inferred template counts. In a later analysis, generation probabilities were computed using a VDJ recombination model fitted to out-of-frame rearrangements, and the results were checked against IGoR. In a later analysis, TCR-TCR, TCR-HLA and TCR-CMV co-occurrence was scored with hypergeometric tests, and a repertoire-size bias correction was applied to TCR pairs. False discovery rates were estimated in a later analysis by permuting HLA or CMV assignments 20 times. In a later analysis, co-occurring TCRs were grouped using DBSCAN, and TCRdist sequence similarity was added for clustering within HLA-allele-positive subsets. Repertoires with fewer than 30,000 or more than 120,000 public chains were left out of co-occurrence clustering, as were a handful of repertoires with anomalous nucleotide sharing. In TCRdb, the immuneACCESS table is reduced to in-frame sequences with V and J assigned. These tables do not hold every clone; where another copy was compared, an unresolved V gene accounts for under half, and the others remain unexplained. V, J and clone size derive from that table, while D and trimming were established from the DNA sequence. The sample has about 110,000 clones on record, over 70% of them singletons. The top ten clones comprise about 0.8% of the sample.

The cohort comprised hundreds of healthy bone marrow donors. At the time of sampling, every cohort member was nominally healthy, though immune exposures that went unrecorded were likely present. The donor was CMV seronegative and was included in the group of several hundred seronegative cohort members. A peripheral blood sample was provided by each donor, and peripheral blood mononuclear cells were used for TCR beta sequencing. The Qiagen DNeasy Blood Extraction Kit was used to extract genomic DNA from the blood cell samples. This clonotype originated in a boy aged 5-17 years in good health and CMV-seronegative. The chain is assembled from TRBV14 and TRBJ1-3; tentative D gene TRBD1, with 6 bases matching. Sample: PBMCs. The CDR3 in this case is CASSQAGVLGNTIYF. Here is the DNA: TGTGCCAGCAGCCAAGCAGGGGTTCTCGGAAACACCATATATTTT.